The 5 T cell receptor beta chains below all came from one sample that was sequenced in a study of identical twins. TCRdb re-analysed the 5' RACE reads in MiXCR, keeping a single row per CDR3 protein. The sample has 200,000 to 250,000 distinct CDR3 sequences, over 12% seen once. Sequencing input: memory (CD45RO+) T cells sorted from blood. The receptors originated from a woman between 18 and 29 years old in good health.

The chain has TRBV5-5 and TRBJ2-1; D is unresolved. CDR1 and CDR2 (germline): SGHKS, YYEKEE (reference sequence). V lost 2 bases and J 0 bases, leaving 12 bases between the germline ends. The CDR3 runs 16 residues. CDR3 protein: CASSFADWGSYNEQFF. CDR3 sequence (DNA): TGTGCCAGCAGCTTCGCTGACTGGGGCTCCTACAATGAGCAGTTCTTC.

DNA for the CDR3: TGTGCCAGCAGCGGGTACAGGGTGAAAAGGGATGGCTACACCTTC. This gives the protein CASSGYRVKRDGYTF. The V and J genes are TRBV5-5 and TRBJ1-2; D is possibly TRBD1 (6 bases). Per germline, CDR1 SGHKS and CDR2 YYEKEE (reference sequence). CDR3 length equals 15 residues. V was pared by 4 bases and J by 6 bases, with 19 bases between.

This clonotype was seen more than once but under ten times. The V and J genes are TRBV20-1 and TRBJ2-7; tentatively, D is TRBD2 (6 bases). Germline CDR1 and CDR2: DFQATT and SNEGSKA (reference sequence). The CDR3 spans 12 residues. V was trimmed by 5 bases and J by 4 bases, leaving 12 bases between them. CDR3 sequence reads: CSASGGVYEQYF. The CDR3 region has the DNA TGCAGTGCTTCGGGCGGGGTATACGAGCAGTACTTC.

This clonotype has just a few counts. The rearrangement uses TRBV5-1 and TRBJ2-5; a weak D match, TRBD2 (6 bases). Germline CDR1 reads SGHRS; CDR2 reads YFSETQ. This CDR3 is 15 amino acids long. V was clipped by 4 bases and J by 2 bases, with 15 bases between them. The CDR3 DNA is TGCGCCAGCAGCCCCCGGGACTCTCCGCAAGAGACCCAGTACTTC. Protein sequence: CASSPRDSPQETQYF.

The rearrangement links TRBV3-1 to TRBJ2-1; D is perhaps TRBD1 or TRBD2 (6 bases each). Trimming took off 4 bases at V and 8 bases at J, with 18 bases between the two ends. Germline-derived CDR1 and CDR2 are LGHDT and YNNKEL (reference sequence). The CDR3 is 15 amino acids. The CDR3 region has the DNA TGTGCCAGCAGCCCCGGGGGCACTCGATTCCATGAGCAGTTCTTC. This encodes CASSPGGTRFHEQFF.